In its sample, the clone carrying this T cell receptor (beta chain) was seen many times. The antigen remains unidentified. This entry comes from a study of T cells in Graves' hyperthyroidism and ophthalmopathy. Study summary: Sampling of peripheral blood happened at initial diagnosis, prior to any treatment. Study observations and caveats: It was a median about 6.5 months before onset that the model predicted ophthalmopathy.

Patients counted as stable if ophthalmopathy did not develop within 18 months. The CDR3 regions of TCR beta were amplified from RNA transcripts. HTBI primers were used for first-round RT-PCR of the TCR CDR3. TCRdb fed the multiplex PCR reads into MiXCR, producing one record per CDR3 protein. Of under 400,000 distinct CDR3 sequences in the sample, roughly 25% were seen once. The sample taken for sequencing was blood. This sequence originates from a man in his fifties or sixties with Graves' hyperthyroidism.

The CDR3 reads CASSFSGGEFWSYEQFF. Written as DNA, the CDR3 is TGTGCCAGCAGCTTTTCAGGGGGTGAGTTTTGGAGTTATGAGCAGTTCTTC. The chain combines TRBV7-8 with TRBJ2-1, with TRBD1 matching 7 bases. This CDR3 contains 17 residues. With 3 bases clipped from V and 8 bases from J, the junction kept 16 bases outside the gene matches. Germline CDR1 and CDR2: SGHVS and FQNEAQ.